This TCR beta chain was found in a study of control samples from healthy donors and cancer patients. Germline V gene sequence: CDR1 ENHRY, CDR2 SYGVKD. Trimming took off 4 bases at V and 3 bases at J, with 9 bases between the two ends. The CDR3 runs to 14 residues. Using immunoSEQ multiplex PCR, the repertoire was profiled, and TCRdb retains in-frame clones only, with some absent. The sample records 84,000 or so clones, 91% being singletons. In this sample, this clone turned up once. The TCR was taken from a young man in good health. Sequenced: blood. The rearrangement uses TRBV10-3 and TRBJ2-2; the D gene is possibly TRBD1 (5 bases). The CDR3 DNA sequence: TGTGCCATCAGTGGGGGCCGCGACACCGGGGAGCTGTTTTTT. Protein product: CAISGGRDTGELFF.